The source of this T cell receptor beta chain is a study of cytomegalovirus exposure and HLA in healthy donors. Study information: Ancestry clustering placed 70% to 90% of approximately 370 genotyped donors in the Caucasian-associated cluster. Overall study findings and caveats: While the bulk of TCR sequences proved rare, some public TCRs turned up in many donors.

About this clone itself: Its matching antigen is unknown.

It was with 60 Vbeta and 13 Jbeta primers that the PCR ran. Using immunoSEQ multiplex PCR, the repertoire was profiled, and TCRdb retains in-frame clones only, with some absent. Of some 70,000 clones in the sample, approximately 70% were seen once. J gave up 6 bases and V 0 bases, and 3 bases lay outside the gene matches. Germline V CDR1 and CDR2: SGHNT, YYREEE (reference sequence). The CDR3 length is 14 residues. This sequence originates from a male donor in good health and CMV-seropositive. The material sequenced was PBMCs. The V gene is TRBV5-4, the J gene TRBJ2-1; 7 bases are shared with TRBD2. The CDR3 reads CASSLAGRPNEQFF. The CDR3 nucleotides are TGTGCCAGCAGCTTGGCCGGGAGGCCCAATGAGCAGTTCTTC.